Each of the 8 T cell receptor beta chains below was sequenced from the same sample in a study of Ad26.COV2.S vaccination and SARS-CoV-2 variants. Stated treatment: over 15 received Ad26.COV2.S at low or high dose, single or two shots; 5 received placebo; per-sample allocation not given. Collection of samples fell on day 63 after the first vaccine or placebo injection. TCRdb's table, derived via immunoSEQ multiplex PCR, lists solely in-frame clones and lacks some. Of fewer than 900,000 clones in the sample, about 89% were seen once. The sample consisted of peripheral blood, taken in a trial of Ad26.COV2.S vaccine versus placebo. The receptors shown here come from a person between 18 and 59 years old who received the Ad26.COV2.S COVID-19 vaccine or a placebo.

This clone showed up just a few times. The DNA for the CDR3 is TGTGCCAGCAGTGAAATGGGACAGGGTTTTTACGAGCAGTACTTC. It codes for CASSEMGQGFYEQYF. The chain employs TRBV6-1 and TRBJ2-7, with 9 bases fitting TRBD1. The germline CDR1 and CDR2 sequences are MNHNS and SASEGT. With 2 bases clipped from V and 4 bases from J, the junction kept 6 bases outside the gene matches. The CDR3 covers 15 residues.

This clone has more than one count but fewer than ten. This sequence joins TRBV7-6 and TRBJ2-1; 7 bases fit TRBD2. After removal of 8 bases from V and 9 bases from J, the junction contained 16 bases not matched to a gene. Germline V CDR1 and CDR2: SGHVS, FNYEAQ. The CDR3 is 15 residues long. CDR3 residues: CASSRLAGFSAEQFF. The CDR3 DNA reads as TGTGCCAGCTCCCGACTAGCTGGGTTTTCCGCTGAGCAGTTCTTC.

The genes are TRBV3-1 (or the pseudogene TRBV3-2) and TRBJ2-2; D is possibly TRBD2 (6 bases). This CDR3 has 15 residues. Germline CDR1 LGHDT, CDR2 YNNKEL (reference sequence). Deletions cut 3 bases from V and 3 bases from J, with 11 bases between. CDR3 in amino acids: CASSQEGSDTGELFF. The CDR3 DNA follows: TGTGCCAGCAGCCAGGAGGGATCTGACACCGGGGAGCTGTTTTTT.

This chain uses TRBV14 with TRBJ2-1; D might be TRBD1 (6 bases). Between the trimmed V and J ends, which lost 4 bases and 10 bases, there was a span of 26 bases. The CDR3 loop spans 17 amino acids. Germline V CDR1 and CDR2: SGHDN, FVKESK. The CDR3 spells CASSPVGIQGIVREQFF. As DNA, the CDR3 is TGTGCCAGCAGCCCGGTGGGGATACAGGGAATTGTACGGGAGCAGTTCTTC.

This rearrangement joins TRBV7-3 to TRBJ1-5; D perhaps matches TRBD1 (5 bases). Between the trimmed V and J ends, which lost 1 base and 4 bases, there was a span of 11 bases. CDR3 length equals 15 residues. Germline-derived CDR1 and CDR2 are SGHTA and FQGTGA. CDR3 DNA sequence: TGTGCCAGCAGCTTAAATTCGGGGCCAAATCAGCCCCAGCATTTT. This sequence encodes CASSLNSGPNQPQHF.

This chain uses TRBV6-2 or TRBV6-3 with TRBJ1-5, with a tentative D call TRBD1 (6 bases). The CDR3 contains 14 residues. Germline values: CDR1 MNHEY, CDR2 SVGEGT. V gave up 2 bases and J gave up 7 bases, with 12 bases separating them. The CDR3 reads CASSYIAGAQPQHF. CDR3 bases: TGTGCCAGCAGTTACATTGCAGGGGCACAGCCCCAGCATTTT.

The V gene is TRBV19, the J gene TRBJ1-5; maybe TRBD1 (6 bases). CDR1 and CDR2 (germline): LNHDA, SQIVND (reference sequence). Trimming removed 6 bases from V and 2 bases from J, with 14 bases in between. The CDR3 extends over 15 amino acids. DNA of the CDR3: TGTGCCAGTAGCCAACAGGGCTTAGGCAATCAGCCCCAGCATTTT. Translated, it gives CASSQQGLGNQPQHF.

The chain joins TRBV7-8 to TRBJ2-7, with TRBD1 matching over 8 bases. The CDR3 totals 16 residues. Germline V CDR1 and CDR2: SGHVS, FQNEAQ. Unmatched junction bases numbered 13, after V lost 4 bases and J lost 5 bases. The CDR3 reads CASSWTDGQGTHEQYF. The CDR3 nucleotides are TGTGCCAGCAGCTGGACCGACGGACAGGGTACCCACGAGCAGTACTTC.